This entry describes one T cell receptor (beta chain). This sample is drawn from a study of blood T cell repertoires in COVID-19. Study-wide background: Sources were T cells, B-cell-depleted T cells, or PBMCs; the material itself was cDNA or gDNA.

Germline loops: CDR1 SGHTA, CDR2 FQGNSA. This CDR3 contains 15 residues. Trimming removed 2 bases at V and 1 base at J, with 9 bases between. Sequencing was performed with immunoSEQ multiplex PCR; in TCRdb, only in-frame clones are kept and a portion is missing. The sample has 120,000 to 150,000 clones; approximately 80% are singletons. The sample taken for sequencing was peripheral blood. The rearrangement uses TRBV7-2 and TRBJ2-1, with TRBD1 as a possible D gene (5 bases). The TCR was taken from a woman aged 45-60 years in a cohort sampled during active or convalescent COVID-19. Here the CDR3 reads CASSLQGSSYNEQFF. The CDR3 bases are TGTGCCAGCAGCTTACAGGGATCTTCCTACAATGAGCAGTTCTTC. Complete variable domain (other parts from reference TRBV7-2 and TRBJ2-1): GAGVSQSPSNKVTEKGKDVELRCDPISGHTALYWYRQSLGQGLEFLIYFQGNSAPDKSGLPSDRFSAERTGGSVSTLTIQRTQQEDSAVYLCASSLQGSSYNEQFFGPGTRLTVL.